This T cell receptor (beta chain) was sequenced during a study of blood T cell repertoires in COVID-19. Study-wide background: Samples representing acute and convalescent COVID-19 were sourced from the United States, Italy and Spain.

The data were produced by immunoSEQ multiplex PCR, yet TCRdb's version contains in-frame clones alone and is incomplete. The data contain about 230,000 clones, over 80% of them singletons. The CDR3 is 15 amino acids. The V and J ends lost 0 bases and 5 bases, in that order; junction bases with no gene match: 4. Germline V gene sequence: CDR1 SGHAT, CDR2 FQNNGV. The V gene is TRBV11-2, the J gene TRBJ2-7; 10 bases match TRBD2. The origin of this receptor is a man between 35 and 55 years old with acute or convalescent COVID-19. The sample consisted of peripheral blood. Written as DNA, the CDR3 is TGTGCCAGCAGCTTAGAGGCTAGCGGGAGCCACGAGCAGTACTTC. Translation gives CASSLEASGSHEQYF.